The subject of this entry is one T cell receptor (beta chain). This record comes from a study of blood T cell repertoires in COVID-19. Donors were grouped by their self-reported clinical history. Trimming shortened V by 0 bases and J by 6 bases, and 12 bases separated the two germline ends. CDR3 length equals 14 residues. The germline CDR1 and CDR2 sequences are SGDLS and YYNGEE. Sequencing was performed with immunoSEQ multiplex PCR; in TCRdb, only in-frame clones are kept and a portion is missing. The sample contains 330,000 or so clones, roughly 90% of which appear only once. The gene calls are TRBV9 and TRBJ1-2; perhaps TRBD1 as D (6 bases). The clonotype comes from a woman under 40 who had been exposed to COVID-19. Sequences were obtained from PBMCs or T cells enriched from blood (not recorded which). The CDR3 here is CASSVGQGIDGYTF. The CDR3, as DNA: TGTGCCAGCAGCGTAGGTCAGGGGATTGATGGCTACACCTTC.